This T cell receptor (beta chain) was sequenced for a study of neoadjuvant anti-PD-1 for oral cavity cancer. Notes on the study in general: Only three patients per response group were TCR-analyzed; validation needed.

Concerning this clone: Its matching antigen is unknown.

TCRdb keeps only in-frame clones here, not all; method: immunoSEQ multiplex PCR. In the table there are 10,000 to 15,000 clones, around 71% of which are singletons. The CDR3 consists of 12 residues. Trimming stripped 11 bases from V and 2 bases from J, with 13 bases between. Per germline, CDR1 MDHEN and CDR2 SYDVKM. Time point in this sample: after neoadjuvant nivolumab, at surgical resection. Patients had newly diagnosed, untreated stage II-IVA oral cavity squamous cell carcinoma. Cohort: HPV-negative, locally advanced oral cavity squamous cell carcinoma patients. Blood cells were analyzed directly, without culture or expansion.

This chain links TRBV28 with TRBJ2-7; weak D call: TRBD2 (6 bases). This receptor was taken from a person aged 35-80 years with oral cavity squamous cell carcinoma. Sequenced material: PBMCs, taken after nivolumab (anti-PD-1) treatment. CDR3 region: CAGSGLTYEQYF. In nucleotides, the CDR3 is TGTGCCGGGTCGGGACTGACCTACGAGCAGTACTTC.